This T cell receptor beta chain was observed in a study of T cells in women clearing cervical HPV infection. Study at large: Case blood drawn at lesion detection; control blood after infection cleared.

V shed 7 bases, J shed 5 bases, and the junction held 2 bases outside the gene matches. This CDR3 spans 12 amino acids. The germline V gene has CDR1 DFQATT and CDR2 SNEGSKA (reference sequence). With respect to this clone: The read comes to an end 3 residues before the CDR3 does, leaving the germline J gene to fill in the end.

Assay: immunoSEQ multiplex PCR; the TCRdb copy retains only in-frame clones and omits some. The sample table includes 40,000 to 55,000 clones. The sequence derives from a woman aged 18 to 75 with a cervical HPV16 infection that either progressed to CIN3+ or cleared (not recorded which). The sequenced sample was blood buffy coat. V and J are TRBV20-1 and TRBJ2-2; 9 bases map to TRBD2. This CDR3 reads CSGLAETGELFF. CDR3 DNA, as far as it was read: TGCAGTGGACTAGCGGAGACCGGGGAG.